Each of the 32 T cell receptor beta chains below was sequenced from the same sample in a study of glioma-infiltrating T cells (dated by TCRdb to 2015 to 2016). Sequenced using an Illumina MiSeq. The iRepertoire nested amplicon-rescue multiplex PCR (arm-PCR) platform was used to amplify TCR alpha and beta CDR3 regions from RNA. Clones were called with MiXCR by TCRdb after fastp trimmed the public reads at Q25, and only in-frame beta chains were retained. When rows share a CDR3 protein, they turn into one entry using the most common DNA and genes. This sample comprises 100,000 to 150,000 distinct CDR3 sequences, roughly 23% of them detected only once. The ten largest clones add up to around 15% of the sample. Sample: glioma tissue, nonneoplastic brain tissue, or PBMCs (not recorded which). The receptors derive from a human donor with low-grade glioma or glioblastoma, undergoing nonglioma brain surgery, or in good health (not recorded which).

This clonotype occurred many times. V usage is TRBV29-1 and J usage is TRBJ2-5; TRBD1 matches at 7 bases. This CDR3 region has 14 residues. Germline values: CDR1 SQVTM, CDR2 ANQGSEA. Losses at the gene ends were 7 bases for V and 1 base for J; bases not matched to a gene: 9. The CDR3, as DNA: TGCAGCGGGTGGACAGGACAGTTCCAAGAGACCCAGTACTTC. Its translation: CSGWTGQFQETQYF.

This clonotype was counted many times. The V call is TRBV20-1, the J call TRBJ1-2; 9 positions match TRBD1. The V and J ends lost 5 bases and 4 bases, in that order; junction bases with no gene match: 8. The CDR3 runs to 14 residues. Germline CDR1 reads DFQATT; CDR2 reads SNEGSKA (reference sequence). CDR3 residues: CSAPATGGLYGYTF. CDR3 in DNA: TGCAGTGCTCCAGCCACAGGGGGCCTCTATGGCTACACCTTC.

This clonotype was observed once. The genes are TRBV28 and TRBJ1-3; possibly TRBD1 for D (5 bases). V lost 5 bases and J lost 8, with 19 bases in between. The CDR3 runs to 15 residues. CDR1 MDHEN and CDR2 SYDVKM come from the germline V gene. The chain's CDR3 is CASSQTRGARDTIYF. CDR3 nucleotide sequence: TGTGCCAGCAGTCAAACAAGGGGCGCTAGGGACACCATATATTTT.

This clonotype showed up many times. This chain links TRBV6-1 with TRBJ2-4; 9 bases are a match to TRBD2. The CDR3 covers 15 residues. The ends lost 5 bases at V and 7 bases at J; junction bases unmatched: 9. Germline values: CDR1 MNHNS, CDR2 SASEGT. The CDR3 loop reads CASSTSSGVRNIQYF. CDR3 DNA: TGTGCCAGCAGTACCTCTAGCGGGGTCCGGAACATTCAGTACTTC.

V and J are TRBV18 and TRBJ1-1; D is uncertain. CDR1 is KGHSH and CDR2 is LQKENI in the germline V gene. Deletions cut 2 bases from V and 3 bases from J, with 10 bases between. CDR3 size: 14 residues. CDR3 in DNA: TGTGCCAGCTCACCAGGGGAATGGGACACTGAAGCTTTCTTT. Protein sequence: CASSPGEWDTEAFF.

V usage is TRBV10-3 and J usage is TRBJ1-1; D is unresolved. The V and J ends lost 0 bases and 6 bases respectively, with 14 bases between them. The germline V gene encodes CDR1 ENHRY and CDR2 SYGVKD. The CDR3 has 15 residues. CDR3 in amino acids: CAISESDGLNAEAFF. The CDR3 coding sequence is TGTGCCATCAGTGAGTCGGACGGGCTTAACGCTGAAGCTTTCTTT.

The sample holds many counts of this clonotype. The V call is TRBV7-2, the J call TRBJ1-1; D gene unclear. This CDR3 is 12 amino acids long. CDR1 is SGHTA and CDR2 is FQGNSA in the germline V gene. Trimming took off 1 base at V and 6 bases at J, with 6 bases between the two ends. CDR3 loop: CASSLVAPEAFF. The CDR3 DNA reads as TGTGCCAGCAGCTTAGTCGCGCCTGAAGCTTTCTTT.

The V gene is TRBV29-1, the J gene TRBJ2-5, with TRBD2 matching over 9 bases. Unmatched junction bases numbered 7, after V lost 4 bases and J lost 4 bases. The CDR3 covers 14 residues. Germline CDR1 is SQVTM and CDR2 is ANQGSEA. The CDR3 DNA sequence: TGCAGCGTTGGGTTAGCGGGAGTTGCAGAGACCCAGTACTTC. Its protein product is CSVGLAGVAETQYF.

CDR3 coding DNA: TGTGCCAGCAGCCAAGCACGCAGCTCTGGAAACACCATATATTTT. Amino acid sequence: CASSQARSSGNTIYF. The rearrangement links TRBV3-1 to TRBJ1-3; D not resolved. Deletions cut 1 base from V and 0 bases from J, with 7 bases between. CDR3 length: 15 residues. CDR1 is LGHDT and CDR2 is YNNKEL in the germline V gene (reference sequence).

This clonotype was seen repeatedly, ten times or more. This chain uses TRBV15 with TRBJ2-2, with D possibly being TRBD1 (6 bases). There are 16 residues in the CDR3. Germline CDR1 LNHNV, CDR2 YYDKDF (reference sequence). Trimming pared 6 bases from V and 5 bases from J, leaving 19 bases between. This CDR3 is CATRDLRGGRTGELFF. The DNA for the CDR3 is TGTGCCACCAGAGACTTACGAGGGGGTCGAACCGGGGAGCTGTTTTTT.

Regarding this clonotype: This may arise from a read error, as a much more abundant clone is one base away. The DNA of the CDR3 is TGCAGTGCTAGAGATCTGGAGACTATCGCAGATACGCAGTATTTT. It is translated as CSARDLETIADTQYF. The chain links TRBV20-1 to TRBJ2-3; tentative D call: TRBD2 (5 bases). Trimming cost V 0 bases and J 4 bases, with 14 bases left between them. Germline V lookup: CDR1 DFQATT, CDR2 SNEGSKA (reference sequence). This CDR3 region has 15 residues.

This clonotype was observed many times. The V call is TRBV7-9, the J call TRBJ2-2; 11 nucleotides line up with TRBD2. This CDR3 spans 16 amino acids. CDR1 SEHNR and CDR2 FQNEAQ come from the germline V gene (reference sequence). Trimming removed 10 bases from V and 0 bases from J; junction bases left unmatched: 7. The CDR3 is CAIPGLAASNTGELFF. DNA of the CDR3: TGTGCCATACCGGGACTAGCGGCTTCGAACACCGGGGAGCTGTTTTTT.

This chain joins TRBV30 and TRBJ2-1; a possible D gene is TRBD1 (5 bases). Trimming took 2 bases from V and 7 from J, leaving 15 bases between them. The CDR3 has 14 residues. Germline loops: CDR1 GTSNPN, CDR2 SVGIG (reference sequence). The CDR3 protein is CAWSRTTKGNEQFF. The CDR3 bases are TGTGCCTGGAGTCGTACAACGAAGGGGAATGAGCAGTTCTTC.

With regard to this clonotype: Given a much more abundant clone one base away, this may be a read error. The chain joins TRBV18 to TRBJ2-7; 10 bases align to TRBD2. Germline V gene sequence: CDR1 KGHSH, CDR2 LQKENI. The CDR3 contains 16 residues. V lost 4 bases, J lost 3 bases, and 9 bases stayed unmatched. The CDR3 coding sequence is TGTGCCAGCTCACTACCTGTAGCGGGAGGTTTCTACGAGCAGTACTTC. It specifies CASSLPVAGGFYEQYF.

On this clonotype itself: Just one base apart from a much larger clone, this may be a read error. The chain carries TRBV29-1 and TRBJ1-2, with D unclear. The CDR3 is 14 residues long. Looked up from germline, CDR1 is SQVTM and CDR2 is ANQGSEA. V lost 5 bases, J lost 0 bases, and 13 bases lay in between. The CDR3 loop reads CSVLRDATNYGYTF. CDR3 nucleotide sequence: TGCAGCGTTCTCCGAGACGCTACTAACTATGGCTACACCTTC.

In DNA form, the CDR3 reads TGCGCCAGCAGCCTACTAGCGGGAGCGATCACCGGGGAGCTGTTTTTT. Its protein product is CASSLLAGAITGELFF. The chain uses TRBV4-1 and TRBJ2-2, with 11 bases that match TRBD2. The CDR3 consists of 16 residues. The V gene's germline CDR1 is MGHRA and CDR2 YSYEKL. Trimming removed 4 bases from V and 4 bases from J; junction bases left unmatched: 5.

This clonotype occurred a few times. This may come from a read error, since a much larger clone is one base off. The chain recombines TRBV27 with TRBJ2-7; TRBD2 might be the D (6 bases). CDR3 length: 16 amino acids. The germline CDR1 and CDR2 sequences are MNHEY and SMNVEV (reference sequence). In DNA, the CDR3 is TGTACCAGCAGTTCGGGGAGCGGGCTGAGCTCCTACGAGCAGTACTTC. Protein: CTSSSGSGLSSYEQYF.

This clonotype has at least ten counts. This chain joins TRBV6-1 and TRBJ2-2; TRBD2 aligns across 7 bases. This CDR3 is 14 amino acids long. CDR1 and CDR2 (germline): MNHNS, SASEGT. V gave up 6 bases and J gave up 5 bases; unmatched junction bases: 6. The CDR3 nucleotides read TGTGCCAGCAGGAAGGGACTAATAACCGGGGAGCTGTTTTTT. Translation gives CASRKGLITGELFF.

This sequence joins TRBV19 and TRBJ2-1; 8 nucleotides line up with TRBD1. The CDR3 contains 13 residues. With 5 bases clipped from V and 8 bases from J, the junction kept 5 bases outside the gene matches. Germline-derived CDR1 and CDR2 are LNHDA and SQIVND (reference sequence). The CDR3 sequence: CASSSQTGDEQFF. Written as DNA, the CDR3 is TGTGCCAGTAGTTCGCAGACAGGGGATGAGCAGTTCTTC.

V is TRBV29-1 and J is TRBJ1-2; D is ambiguous. The germline V gene has CDR1 SQVTM and CDR2 ANQGSEA. V dropped 8 bases and J dropped 8 bases, with 24 bases sitting between them. The CDR3 loop spans 14 amino acids. CDR3 DNA: TGCAGCATAGACTACCGGACGGTCTCTATGGGCTACACCTTC. It translates to CSIDYRTVSMGYTF.

As concerns this clonotype: Since a much larger clone is just one base distant, this may be a read error. V and J are TRBV12-5 and TRBJ1-5; possibly TRBD1 for D (5 bases). The CDR3 is 20 residues long. Looked up from germline, CDR1 is LGHNT and CDR2 is FRNRAP. In DNA form, the CDR3 reads TGTGCTAGTGGTTCACATACCGGGACGCCTACTCTCCACTCCTCACCCCCCGGGTATTTT. The encoded protein is CASGSHTGTPTLHSSPPGYF.

In the case of this clonotype: Since a much larger clone is just one base distant, this may be a read error. Here the CDR3 DNA reads TGTGCCAGCAGTTCCGGGAGGGCTCGGGATGAGCAGTTCTTC. As protein: CASSSGRARDEQFF. V usage is TRBV12-3 or TRBV12-4 and J usage is TRBJ2-1; 8 bases agree with TRBD2. This CDR3 contains 14 residues. Trimming removed 4 bases from V and 8 bases from J; junction bases left unmatched: 7.

This chain links TRBV6-1 with TRBJ2-7; D is possibly TRBD1 or TRBD2 (5 bases each). Deletions cut 6 bases from V and 2 bases from J, with 14 bases between. CDR3 length equals 14 residues. Per the germline V gene, CDR1 is MNHNS and CDR2 is SASEGT. The CDR3 coding sequence is TGTGCCAGCAGGCCTACGGGGCAAACCTACGAGCAGTACTTC. Amino acids: CASRPTGQTYEQYF.

This clonotype was picked up many times. The chain carries TRBV2 and TRBJ1-2; D is undetermined. The CDR3 is 14 amino acids. Trimming left V 2 bases short and J 8 bases short, with 15 bases between. Germline-derived CDR1 and CDR2 are SNHLY and FYNNEI. CDR3 DNA: TGTGCCAGCAGTGAAAAGACACCTCCCGGAGGCTACACCTTC. This encodes CASSEKTPPGGYTF.

This rearrangement joins TRBV2 to TRBJ1-5, with D hard to call. The V gene lost 2 bases and the J gene lost 4 bases, with 9 bases spanning the gap. There are 14 residues in the CDR3. Looked up from germline, CDR1 is SNHLY and CDR2 is FYNNEI. This chain's CDR3 is CASSETQTNQPQHF. The DNA of the CDR3 is TGTGCCAGCAGTGAAACGCAGACGAATCAGCCCCAGCATTTT.

This clonotype was seen ten or more times. This sequence joins TRBV4-2 and TRBJ2-3; 15 bases match TRBD2. This CDR3 has 19 residues. V gave up 1 base and J gave up 0 bases; unmatched junction bases: 5. Germline V lookup: CDR1 LGHNA, CDR2 YNFKEQ. The DNA for the CDR3 is TGTGCCAGCAGCCAAGCCGGACTAGCGGGAGGGCTTAGCACAGATACGCAGTATTTT. Its protein product is CASSQAGLAGGLSTDTQYF.

The V call is TRBV7-2, the J call TRBJ2-2; 12 bases fit TRBD2. Germline-derived CDR1 and CDR2 are SGHTA and FQGNSA. This CDR3 spans 16 amino acids. V lost 5 bases, J lost 4 bases, and 5 bases stayed unmatched. The DNA of the CDR3 is TGTGCCAGCAGCCGACTAGCGGGAGTAGGCACCGGGGAGCTGTTTTTT. Its protein product is CASSRLAGVGTGELFF.

This clonotype has a handful of counts. V is TRBV2 and J is TRBJ1-4; tentative D call: TRBD1 (5 bases). The CDR3 runs 15 residues. From germline, CDR1 is SNHLY and CDR2 FYNNEI. Trimming removed 8 bases at V and 8 bases at J, with 21 bases between. CDR3 loop: CASDSRPGIGEKLFF. DNA of the CDR3: TGTGCCAGCGACAGTCGCCCCGGTATTGGAGAAAAACTGTTTTTT.

This clonotype was found a few times. Just one base apart from a much larger clone, this may be a read error. V is TRBV6-2 or TRBV6-3 and J is TRBJ2-1, with D perhaps being TRBD1 or TRBD2 (6 bases each). From germline, CDR1 is MNHEY and CDR2 SVGEGT. The CDR3 extends over 15 amino acids. CDR3 loop: CASSPGDFTYDEQFF. CDR3 in DNA: TGTGCCAGCAGCCCAGGGGACTTTACCTACGATGAGCAGTTCTTC.

This clonotype has more than one count but fewer than ten. The V gene is TRBV12-3 or TRBV12-4, the J gene TRBJ2-5, with D possibly matching TRBD1 (6 bases). Between the trimmed V and J ends, which lost 2 bases and 0 bases, there was a span of 7 bases. This CDR3 region has 14 residues. The CDR3 coding sequence is TGTGCCAGCAGTTTAAGGGACAACCAAGAGACCCAGTACTTC. Translation: CASSLRDNQETQYF.

The table lists this clonotype with many counts. The rearrangement uses TRBV25-1 and TRBJ2-5; D gene uncertain. Trimming shortened V by 2 bases and J by 5 bases, and 0 bases separated the two germline ends. Germline loops: CDR1 MGHDK, CDR2 SYGVNS. This CDR3 contains 10 residues. The CDR3 loop is CASSEETQYF. The CDR3 nucleotides read TGTGCCAGCAGTGAAGAGACCCAGTACTTC.

This clonotype has a handful of counts. It may be a read error: a sequence one base away is much more abundant. The V and J genes are TRBV7-6 and TRBJ2-7, with 8 bases that match TRBD2. Germline CDR1 and CDR2: SGHVS and FNYEAQ. The CDR3 has 13 amino acids. The chain's CDR3 is CASRLGGGNEQYF. The CDR3 DNA is TGTGCTAGCCGCCTCGGCGGGGGGAACGAGCAGTACTTC.